This T cell receptor (beta chain) was captured in a study of human thymus T cells. Overall study results and limits: Gene usage (both V and J) appeared biased in thymic and blood repertoires.

As for this clone: Its antigen is still unknown.

Sequencing used immunoSEQ multiplex PCR; TCRdb keeps in-frame clones, though not all of them. Of about 43,000 clones listed, 85% to 95% are singletons. Germline V gene lookup returns CDR1 SGHAT and CDR2 FQNNGV. This CDR3 is 18 amino acids long. J gave up 2 bases and V 4 bases, and 14 bases lay outside the gene matches. Donor material was obtained from healthy Finnish infants undergoing corrective surgery for congenital heart defects. Four of the eight donors gave roughly 0.45-1 mL blood during surgery. Material: blood. This chain joins TRBV11-2 and TRBJ2-1, with 7 bases matching TRBD2. The source of this sequence is a girl less than two years old with a congenital heart defect but otherwise immunologically healthy. CDR3 in DNA: TGTGCCAGCAGCTACCCCGTAGCTGGGAGGGCACCCTACAATGAGCAGTTCTTC. It yields the protein CASSYPVAGRAPYNEQFF.